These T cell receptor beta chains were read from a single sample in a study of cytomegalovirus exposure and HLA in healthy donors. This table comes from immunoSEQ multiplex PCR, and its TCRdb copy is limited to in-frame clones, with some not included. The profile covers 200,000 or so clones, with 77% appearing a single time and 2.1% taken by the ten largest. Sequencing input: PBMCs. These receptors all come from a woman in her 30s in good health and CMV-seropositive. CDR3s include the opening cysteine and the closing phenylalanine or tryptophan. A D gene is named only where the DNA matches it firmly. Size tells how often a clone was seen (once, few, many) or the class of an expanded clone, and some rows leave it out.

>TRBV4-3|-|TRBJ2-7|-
TGCGCCAGCAGCCAAGAGGGGGGAACTTCCTACGAGCAGTACTTC
CASSQEGGTSYEQYF
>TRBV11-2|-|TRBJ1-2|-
TGTGCCAGCAGCTTAGGGGGCGCCGGTAACTATGGCTACACCTTC
CASSLGGAGNYGYTF
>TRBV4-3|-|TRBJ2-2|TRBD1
TGCGCCAGCCAAGTTCAGGGGGCGGACACCGGGGAGCTGTTTTTT
CASQVQGADTGELFF
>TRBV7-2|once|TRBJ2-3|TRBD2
TGTGCCAGCAGCCGATCTAGCGGGGGTAGCACAGATACGCAGTATTTT
CASSRSSGGSTDTQYF
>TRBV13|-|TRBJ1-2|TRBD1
TGTGCCAGCAGCCCTCAGGGGGCGATAGCTAACTATGGCTACACCTTC
CASSPQGAIANYGYTF
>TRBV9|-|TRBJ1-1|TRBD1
TGTGCCAGCAGCGCATTAGTCACTATGGACAGGGGGGACACTGAAGCTTTCTTT
CASSALVTMDRGDTEAFF
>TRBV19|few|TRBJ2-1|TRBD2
TGTGCCAGTAGTATAGGACTAGCGGGAGCTGAGCAGTTCTTC
CASSIGLAGAEQFF
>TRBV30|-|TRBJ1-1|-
TGTGCCTACCGAGACAGGAGGAACACTGAAGCTTTCTTT
CAYRDRRNTEAFF
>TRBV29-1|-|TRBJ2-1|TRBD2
TGCAGCGCCGCAATACTAGCGGGAGAGCCCAATGAGCAGTTCTTC
CSAAILAGEPNEQFF
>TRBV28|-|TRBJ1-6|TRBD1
TGTGCCAGCAGTGGAACCGGGACAGTGTATAATTCACCCCTCCACTTT
CASSGTGTVYNSPLHF
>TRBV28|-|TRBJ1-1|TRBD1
TGTGCCAGCAGTGGGACAGTCGAGGCTGAAGCTTTCTTT
CASSGTVEAEAFF
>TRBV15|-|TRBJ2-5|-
TGTGCCACCAGCAGGGTGTTCGGGACAAACCAAGAGACCCAGTACTTC
CATSRVFGTNQETQYF
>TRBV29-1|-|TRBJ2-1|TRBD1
TGCAGCGTTGAACCCTGGGATTCCGGGACAGGGGCCTACAATGAGCAGTTCTTC
CSVEPWDSGTGAYNEQFF
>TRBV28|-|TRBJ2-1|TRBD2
TGTGCCAGCAGGGGGCCAGAGAGCGGGAGTAGAGGTGAGCAGTTCTTC
CASRGPESGSRGEQFF
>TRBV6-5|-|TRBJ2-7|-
TGTGCCAGCAGCCTCCGAGGCGGCTCCTACGAGCAGTACTTC
CASSLRGGSYEQYF
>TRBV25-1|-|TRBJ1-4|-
TGTGCCAGCAGTGTTTACGGGGAAAAACTGTTTTTT
CASSVYGEKLFF
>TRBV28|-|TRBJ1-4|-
TGTGCCAGCGGCTTTGAGAGGGAGCGAAAACTGTTTTTT
CASGFERERKLFF
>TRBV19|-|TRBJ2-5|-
TGTGCCAGTAGTTGGGGGGGCCTAGAGACCCAGTACTTC
CASSWGGLETQYF
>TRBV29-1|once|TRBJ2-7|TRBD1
TGCAGCGCCTCAACCGGGACAGGGGGGGAGCAGTACTTC
CSASTGTGGEQYF
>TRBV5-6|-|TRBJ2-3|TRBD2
TGTGCCAGCAGCTTGGTGGGCGGGAGTGCGGGAGATACGCAGTATTTT
CASSLVGGSAGDTQYF
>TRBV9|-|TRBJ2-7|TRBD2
TGTGCCAGCAGCGTAACGGGACTAGCTGGCTACGAGCAGTACTTC
CASSVTGLAGYEQYF
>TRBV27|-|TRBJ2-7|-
TGTGCCAGCAGTGCGTCAGGTAACCCCTACGAGCAGTACTTC
CASSASGNPYEQYF
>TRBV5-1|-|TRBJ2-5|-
TGCGCCAGCAGCTTGGTCCTGCGACAGCAAGAGACCCAGTACTTC
CASSLVLRQQETQYF
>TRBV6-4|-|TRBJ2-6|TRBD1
TGTGCCAGCAGTGAAGACGGACAGGCTGGGGCCAACGTCCTGACTTTC
CASSEDGQAGANVLTF
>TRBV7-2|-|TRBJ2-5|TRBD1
TGTGCCAGCAGCCTCGGGGACAGGCAGAGAGAGACCCAGTACTTC
CASSLGDRQRETQYF
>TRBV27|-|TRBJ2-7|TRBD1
TGTGCCAGCAGTTCCGCCGGGACAGGGATTTACGAGCAGTACTTC
CASSSAGTGIYEQYF
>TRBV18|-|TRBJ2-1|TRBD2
TGTGCCAGCTCACCACGAAACCCGAGCGGGGGGAACAATGAGCAGTTCTTC
CASSPRNPSGGNNEQFF
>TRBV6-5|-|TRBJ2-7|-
TGTGCCAGCAGTTATGGGGGGATGGGGCGCTCCTACGAGCAGTACTTC
CASSYGGMGRSYEQYF
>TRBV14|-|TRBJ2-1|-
TGTGCCAGCAGCCTCCCCGGGGGAAGGGCCTACAATGAGCAGTTCTTC
CASSLPGGRAYNEQFF
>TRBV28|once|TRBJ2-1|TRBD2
TGTGCCAGCAGGGGCCGGGGGGGGTTGAATGAGCAGTTCTTC
CASRGRGGLNEQFF
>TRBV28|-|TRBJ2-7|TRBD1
TGTGCCAGCAATAGACAGGGGACCGACGAGCAGTACTTC
CASNRQGTDEQYF
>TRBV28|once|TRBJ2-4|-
TGTGCCAGCAGTCTCCCCTCCCCAAACATTCAGTACTTC
CASSLPSPNIQYF
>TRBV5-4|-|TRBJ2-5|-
TGTGCCAGCAGCCCGGGACCCGGGGGGACCCAGTACTTC
CASSPGPGGTQYF
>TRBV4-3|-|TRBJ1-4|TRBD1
TGCGCCAGCAGCCAAGTTCTCCAGGGGGCGAGAGAAAAACTGTTTTTT
CASSQVLQGAREKLFF
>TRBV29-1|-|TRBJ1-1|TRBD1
TGCAGCGTTGGGACAGGCAGGAACACTGAAGCTTTCTTT
CSVGTGRNTEAFF
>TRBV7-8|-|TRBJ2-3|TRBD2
TGTGCCAGCAGCTGGACTAGCGGGGGGATCACAGATACGCAGTATTTT
CASSWTSGGITDTQYF
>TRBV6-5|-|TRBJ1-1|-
TGTGCCAGCAGTTACTGGTTCACCTCGGGCACTGAAGCTTTCTTT
CASSYWFTSGTEAFF
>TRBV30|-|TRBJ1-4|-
TGTGCCTGTGGAGGGACAACTAATGAAAAACTGTTTTTT
CACGGTTNEKLFF
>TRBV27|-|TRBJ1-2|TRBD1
TGTGCCAGCAGACCGCTCCCGGACAGGGCGAATGGCTACACCTTC
CASRPLPDRANGYTF